This TCR beta chain was sequenced in a study of T cells in localized non-small cell lung cancer. This clone was seen a few times. Only in-frame clones appear in the TCRdb table, and some are missing; sequencing was by immunoSEQ multiplex PCR. The table lists fewer than 8,000 clones, under 65% of them singletons, with under 3.5% in the top ten. The CDR3 contains 14 residues. V was clipped by 8 bases and J by 5 bases; unmatched bases: 11. The chain uses TRBV6-7 and TRBJ2-7, with 8 bases identical to TRBD1. TRBV6-7 carries the ORF label, with uncertain function. The specimen was lymph node tissue, collected before any cancer treatment. This receptor was identified in a female donor aged 60 or older with stage I lung adenocarcinoma. CDR3 in amino acids: CASGGQGNWDEQYF. CDR3 DNA: TGTGCCAGCGGAGGACAGGGAAATTGGGACGAGCAGTACTTC.